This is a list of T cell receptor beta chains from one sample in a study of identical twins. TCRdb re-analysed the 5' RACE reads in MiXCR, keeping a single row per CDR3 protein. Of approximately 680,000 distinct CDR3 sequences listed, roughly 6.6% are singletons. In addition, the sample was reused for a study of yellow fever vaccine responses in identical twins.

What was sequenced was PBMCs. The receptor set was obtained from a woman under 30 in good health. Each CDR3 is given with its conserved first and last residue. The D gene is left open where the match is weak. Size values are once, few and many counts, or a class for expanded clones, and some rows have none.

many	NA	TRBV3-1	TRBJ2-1	TGTGCCAGCAGCCAAGCCGGGATGGTACCAAGGGATGAGCAGTTCTTC	CASSQAGMVPRDEQFF
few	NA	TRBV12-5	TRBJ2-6	TGTGCTAGTGGTTTAGACCCCGCGCCTGGGGCCAACGTCCTGACTTTC	CASGLDPAPGANVLTF
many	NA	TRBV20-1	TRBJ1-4	TGCAGTGTAGAGCTAGAACCTGAGGGAAAACTGTTTTTT	CSVELEPEGKLFF
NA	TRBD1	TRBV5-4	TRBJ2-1	TGTGCCAGCAGCTTATCGTTAGACAGGGATGAGCAGTTCTTC	CASSLSLDRDEQFF
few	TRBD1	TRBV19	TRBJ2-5	TGTGCCAGTAGTAAGGACAGGGGGCAGTCGACCCAGTACTTC	CASSKDRGQSTQYF
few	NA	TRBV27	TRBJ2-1	TGTGCCAGCAGTTTAGGAGGTGTAGCGTTCTTC	CASSLGGVAFF
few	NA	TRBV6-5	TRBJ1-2	TGTGCCAGCCCCGACTATGGCTACACCTTC	CASPDYGYTF
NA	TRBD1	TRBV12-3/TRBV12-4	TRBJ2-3	TGTGCCAGCAGACCCCGACAGGGGGCGAGCACAGATACGCAGTATTTT	CASRPRQGASTDTQYF
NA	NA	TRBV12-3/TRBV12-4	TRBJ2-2	TGTGCTGGACAAGCGAACACCGGGGAGCTGTTTTTT	CAGQANTGELFF
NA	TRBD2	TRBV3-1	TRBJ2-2	TGTGCCAGCAGCCAAGCCGGCGGGGGGGCCACCGGGGAGCTGTTTTTT	CASSQAGGGATGELFF
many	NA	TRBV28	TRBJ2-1	TGTGCCAGCAGGTCAGCCCCGGTTAATGAGCAGTTCTTC	CASRSAPVNEQFF
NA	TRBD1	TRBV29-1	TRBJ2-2	TGCAGCGTTCCGCGCGGGGACAGGGTGGGCGGGGAGCTGTTTTTT	CSVPRGDRVGGELFF
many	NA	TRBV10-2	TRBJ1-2	TGCGCCAGCGGAGGGTGGGAAGGCTACACCTTC	CASGGWEGYTF
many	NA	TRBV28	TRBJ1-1	TGTGCCAGCAGTGCTTCGGGGAACACTGAAGCTTTCTTT	CASSASGNTEAFF
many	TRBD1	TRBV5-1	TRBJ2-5	TGCGCCAGCACCCTGACAGGGGGACAAGAGACCCAGTACTTC	CASTLTGGQETQYF
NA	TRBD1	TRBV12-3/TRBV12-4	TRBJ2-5	TGTGCCAGCAGTTTAGGTTCGGACAGGCAGACCCAGTACTTC	CASSLGSDRQTQYF
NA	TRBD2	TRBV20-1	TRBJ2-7	TGCAGTGCTAGTCAGGCGGCGGGAGGGCCTGTCCCCAAGCAGTACTTC	CSASQAAGGPVPKQYF
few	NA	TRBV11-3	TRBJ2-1	TGTGCCAGCAGCTTATCATGGCTGGGAAGCAAGGAGCAGTTCTTC	CASSLSWLGSKEQFF
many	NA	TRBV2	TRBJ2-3	TGTGCCAGCAGTGAATTGGGGGGGCGCGCAGATACGCAGTATTTT	CASSELGGRADTQYF
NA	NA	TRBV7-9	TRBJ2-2	TGTGCCAGCGGATACACCGGGGAGCTGTTTTTT	CASGYTGELFF
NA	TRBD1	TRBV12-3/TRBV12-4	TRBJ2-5	TGTGCCAGCAGTTTAATAGTTACAGGGGAGACGGAGACCCAGTACTTC	CASSLIVTGETETQYF
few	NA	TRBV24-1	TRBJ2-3	TGTGCCACCAGTGCAGGACGCACAGATACGCAGTATTTT	CATSAGRTDTQYF
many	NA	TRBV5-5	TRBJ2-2	TGTGCCAGCAGCTTGGGGCGACGGCCGGGGTACACCGGGGAGCTGTTTTTT	CASSLGRRPGYTGELFF
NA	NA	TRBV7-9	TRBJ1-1	TGTGCCAGCAGCTTATGTGTGGTACCCGAAGCTTTCTTT	CASSLCVVPEAFF
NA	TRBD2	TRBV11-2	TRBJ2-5	TGTGCCAGCAGCTTAGATCTTAGCGGGAGTAGAGAGACCCAGTACTTC	CASSLDLSGSRETQYF
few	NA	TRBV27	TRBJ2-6	TGTGCCAGCAGTTTCCAGGGAACCTCTGGGGCCAACGTCCTGACTTTC	CASSFQGTSGANVLTF
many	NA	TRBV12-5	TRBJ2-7	TGTGCTAGTGGACTAGGGGTCCACGAGCAGTACTTC	CASGLGVHEQYF
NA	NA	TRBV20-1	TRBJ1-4	TGCAGTGCTATCAGTAGTCGGACGGCTGAAAAACTGTTTTTT	CSAISSRTAEKLFF
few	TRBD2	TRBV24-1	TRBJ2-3	TGTGCCACCAGTGACTATGGGACTAGCGGGAGGACAGATACGCAGTATTTT	CATSDYGTSGRTDTQYF
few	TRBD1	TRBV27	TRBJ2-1	TGTGCCAGCAGTTTTTTTTGGCCCCGGGGACAGGGGACCTACAATGAGCAGTTCTTC	CASSFFWPRGQGTYNEQFF
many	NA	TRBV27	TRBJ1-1	TGTGCCAGCAGTTTTGGGGGCGCGAACACTGAAGCTTTCTTT	CASSFGGANTEAFF
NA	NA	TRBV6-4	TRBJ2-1	TGTGCCAGCAGTTGGAGTACGGACACGGGTGAGCAGTTCTTC	CASSWSTDTGEQFF
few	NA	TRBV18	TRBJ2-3	TGTGCCAGCTCCGCGACTGGCGGGGGCACAGATACGCAGTATTTT	CASSATGGGTDTQYF
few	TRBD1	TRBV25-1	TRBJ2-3	TGTGCCAGCAGTGAAGGGGACAGAGATACGCAGTATTTT	CASSEGDRDTQYF
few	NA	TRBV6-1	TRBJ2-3	TGTGCCAGCAGTGAAGAAGGGATTCGCACAGATACGCAGTATTTT	CASSEEGIRTDTQYF
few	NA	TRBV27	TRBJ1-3	TGTGCCAGCAGTTTAAACCCCGCCGGGGGAACCTCTGGAAACACCATATATTTT	CASSLNPAGGTSGNTIYF
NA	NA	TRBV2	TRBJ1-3	TGTGCCAGCAGTGACCGGGCCGCTGGAAACACCATATATTTT	CASSDRAAGNTIYF
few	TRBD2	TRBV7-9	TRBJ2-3	TGTGCCAGCGGTAGCGGGGGGATAGGAGATACGCAGTATTTT	CASGSGGIGDTQYF
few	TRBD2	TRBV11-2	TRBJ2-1	TGTGCCAGCAGCTTGAGGGGCCTAGCGGGGGTCTCCTACAATGAGCAGTTCTTC	CASSLRGLAGVSYNEQFF
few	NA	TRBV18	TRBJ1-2	TGTGCCAGCTCACCACCCTATAGGGATGGCTACACCTTC	CASSPPYRDGYTF
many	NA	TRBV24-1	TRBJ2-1	TGTGCCACCAGTGAGGGGATCCCACCTTACAATGAGCAGTTCTTC	CATSEGIPPYNEQFF